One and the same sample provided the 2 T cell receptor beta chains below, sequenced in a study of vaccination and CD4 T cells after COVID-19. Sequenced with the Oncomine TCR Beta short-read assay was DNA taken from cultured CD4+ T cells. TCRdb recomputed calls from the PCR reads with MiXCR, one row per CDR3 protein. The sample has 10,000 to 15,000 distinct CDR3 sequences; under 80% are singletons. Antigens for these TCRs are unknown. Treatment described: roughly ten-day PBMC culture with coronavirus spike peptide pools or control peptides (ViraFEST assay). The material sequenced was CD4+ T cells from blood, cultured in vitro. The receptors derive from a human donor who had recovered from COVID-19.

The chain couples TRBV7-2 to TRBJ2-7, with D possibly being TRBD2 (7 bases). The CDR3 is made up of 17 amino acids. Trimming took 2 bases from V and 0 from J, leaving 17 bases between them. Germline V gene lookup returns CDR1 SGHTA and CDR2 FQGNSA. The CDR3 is CASSLRGGGPSSYEQYF. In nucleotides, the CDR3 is TGTGCCAGCAGCTTAAGGGGGGGCGGGCCTAGCTCCTACGAGCAGTACTTC.

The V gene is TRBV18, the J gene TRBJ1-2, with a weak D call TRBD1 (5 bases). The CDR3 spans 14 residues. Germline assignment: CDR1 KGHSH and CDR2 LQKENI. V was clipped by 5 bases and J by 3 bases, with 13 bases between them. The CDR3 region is CASSAGNGDYGYTF. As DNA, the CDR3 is TGTGCCAGCTCAGCAGGGAACGGGGACTATGGCTACACCTTC.